This T cell receptor beta chain emerged from a study of CD8+ T cells in alopecia areata. Per germline, CDR1 ENHRY and CDR2 SYGVKD. Germline trimming cut 11 bases from V and 1 base from J; bases unmatched to any gene: 7. This CDR3 is 13 amino acids long. The treatment here: oral pan-JAK inhibitor, 5-10 mg twice daily. cDNA serving as the sequencing template came from extracted, reverse transcribed RNA. TCRdb's table, derived via immunoSEQ multiplex PCR, lists solely in-frame clones and lacks some. Found here are about 220,000 clones, about 50% of them singletons; the top ten hold roughly 1.5%. This TCR was recovered from a human donor with alopecia areata. V usage is TRBV10-3 and J usage is TRBJ1-1, with 7 nucleotides matching TRBD1. Source: CD4+ T cells sorted from blood, taken at week 4, from a patient treated with tofacitinib. This chain's CDR3 is CAANRGGNTEAFF. DNA for the CDR3: TGTGCCGCCAACAGGGGCGGGAACACTGAAGCTTTCTTT.